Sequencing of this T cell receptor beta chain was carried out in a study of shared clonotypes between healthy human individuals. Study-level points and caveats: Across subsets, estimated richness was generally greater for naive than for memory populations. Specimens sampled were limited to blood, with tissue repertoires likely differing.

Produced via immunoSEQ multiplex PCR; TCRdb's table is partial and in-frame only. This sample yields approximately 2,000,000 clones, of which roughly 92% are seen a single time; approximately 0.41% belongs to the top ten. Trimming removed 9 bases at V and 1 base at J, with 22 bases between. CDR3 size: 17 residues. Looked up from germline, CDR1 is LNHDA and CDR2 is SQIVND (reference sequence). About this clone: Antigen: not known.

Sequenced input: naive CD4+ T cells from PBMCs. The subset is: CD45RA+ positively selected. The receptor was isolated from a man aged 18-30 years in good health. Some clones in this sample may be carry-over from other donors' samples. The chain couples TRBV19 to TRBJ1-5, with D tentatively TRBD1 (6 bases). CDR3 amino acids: CASVIWEGVLSNQPQHF. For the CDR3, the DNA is TGTGCCAGCGTCATATGGGAGGGGGTTTTAAGCAATCAGCCCCAGCATTTT.